The present T cell receptor (beta chain) was sequenced within a study of blood T cell repertoires in COVID-19. On the study more broadly: From the United States, Italy and Spain came samples of acute and convalescent COVID-19.

This clone was recorded a few times. Seattle researchers signed up patients amid active infection and tracked them longitudinally. Original processing notes: How many nucleated cells were present was estimated from reference gene primer amplification. Profiling relied on immunoSEQ multiplex PCR, and the TCRdb table lists in-frame clones only, not all of them. V, J and clone size are those of that table, while D and trimming were read from the DNA. The profile covers over 130,000 clones, with about 87% appearing a single time and roughly 2.5% taken by the ten largest. Between the trimmed V and J ends, which lost 5 bases and 0 bases, there was a span of 15 bases. The V gene's germline CDR1 is SGHRS and CDR2 YFSETQ. The CDR3 loop spans 15 amino acids.

Sequencing input: peripheral blood. The J gene is TRBJ2-7, the V gene TRBV5-1; D gene ambiguous. This TCR was recovered from a human donor with COVID-19, enrolled during active disease. The donor label of this sample is uncertain. In DNA, the CDR3 is TGCGCCAGCAGGTACCTTCGAGAGAGCTCCTACGAGCAGTACTTC. Encoded protein: CASRYLRESSYEQYF.